The 19 T cell receptor beta chains given below trace back to one sample, sequenced in a study of cytotoxic CD8 clonotypes in ibrutinib-treated CLL. Produced via immunoSEQ multiplex PCR; TCRdb's table is partial and in-frame only. The table has about 160,000 clones, approximately 80% seen once. Sequencing was performed on PBMCs, taken after 12 months of ibrutinib treatment. These receptors originate from a human donor with chronic lymphocytic leukemia.

Only a few counts were recorded for this clone. The chain uses TRBV7-2 and TRBJ2-1; 10 bases line up with TRBD2. The germline V gene has CDR1 SGHTA and CDR2 FQGNSA. This CDR3 is built from 17 residues. Trimming took 1 base from V and 7 from J; bases not matched to a gene: 10. Here the CDR3 DNA reads TGTGCCAGCAGCTTAGTGAAGCGGGGGGGCCTTTTTAATGAGCAGTTCTTC. Translated: CASSLVKRGGLFNEQFF. The full variable domain, rest sourced from reference TRBV7-2 and TRBJ2-1, is GAGVSQSPSNKVTEKGKDVELRCDPISGHTALYWYRQSLGQGLEFLIYFQGNSAPDKSGLPSDRFSAERTGGSVSTLTIQRTQQEDSAVYLCASSLVKRGGLFNEQFFGPGTRLTVL.

The chain has TRBV19 and TRBJ1-1, with 7 bases identical to TRBD1. This CDR3 is built from 15 residues. The germline CDR1 and CDR2 sequences are LNHDA and SQIVND (reference sequence). With V trimmed by 5 bases and J by 3 bases, 9 bases remained unmatched. CDR3 coding DNA: TGTGCCAGTAGTTCCCAGACAGGGATGGACACTGAAGCTTTCTTT. It is translated as CASSSQTGMDTEAFF.

This clone appeared a single time. For the CDR3, the DNA is TGTGCCAGCTCACCGCTTGGACAGGGGGTAGAGGGGGCCAAAAACATTCAGTACTTC. Amino acid sequence: CASSPLGQGVEGAKNIQYF. The chain recombines TRBV18 with TRBJ2-4; 10 bases are a match to TRBD1. Germline V gene sequence: CDR1 KGHSH, CDR2 LQKENI. CDR3 length: 19 amino acids. V gave up 3 bases and J gave up 1 base; unmatched junction bases: 12. Full variable domain (missing parts from reference TRBV18 and TRBJ2-4): NAGVMQNPRHLVRRRGQEARLRCSPMKGHSHVYWYRQLPEEGLKFMVYLQKENIIDESGMPKERFSAEFPKEGPSILRIQQVVRGDSAAYFCASSPLGQGVEGAKNIQYFGAGTRLSVL.

The CDR3 is CASSVQQRFSGNTIYF. DNA of the CDR3: TGTGCCAGCAGCGTTCAGCAGCGGTTCTCTGGAAACACCATATATTTT. The V gene is TRBV9, the J gene TRBJ1-3; no definite D call. The CDR3 has 16 amino acids. CDR1 and CDR2 from the germline V gene are SGDLS and YYNGEE. Between the trimmed V and J ends, which lost 2 bases and 0 bases, there was a span of 12 bases.

V and J are TRBV6-5 and TRBJ2-7, with D unclear. The length of the CDR3 is 12 residues. The V end lost 5 bases, the J end lost 5 bases, and 10 bases lay between the germline ends. Germline loops: CDR1 MNHEY, CDR2 SVGAGI. CDR3 sequence: CASSPDIDEQYF. For the CDR3, the DNA is TGTGCCAGCAGTCCTGACATCGACGAGCAGTACTTC.

The V gene is TRBV30, the J gene TRBJ1-5; D is ambiguous. Germline CDR1 reads GTSNPN; CDR2 reads SVGIG (reference sequence). Deletions cut 3 bases from V and 4 bases from J, with 16 bases between. This CDR3 region has 15 residues. The CDR3 loop reads CAWSPFFEINQPQHF. The CDR3 DNA follows: TGTGCCTGGAGCCCATTTTTTGAGATTAATCAGCCCCAGCATTTT.

The J gene is TRBJ2-7, the V gene TRBV7-9, with D unresolved. V was clipped by 6 bases and J by 6 bases, with 12 bases between them. CDR1 is SEHNR and CDR2 is FQNEAQ in the germline V gene (reference sequence). This CDR3 region has 12 residues. CDR3 region: CASRPIPGEQYF. DNA for the CDR3: TGTGCCAGCAGACCTATTCCGGGCGAGCAGTACTTC.

V usage is TRBV6-5 and J usage is TRBJ2-5; no clear D. Germline V gene lookup returns CDR1 MNHEY and CDR2 SVGAGI. This CDR3 comprises 11 residues. V was clipped by 4 bases and J by 7 bases, with 7 bases between them. The CDR3: CASSSAGTQYF. Written as DNA, the CDR3 is TGTGCCAGCAGTTCCGCAGGGACCCAGTACTTC.

This clone has just a few counts. The chain has TRBV4-2 and TRBJ1-2; tentatively, D is TRBD1 (5 bases). The CDR3 runs to 14 residues. Per germline, CDR1 LGHNA and CDR2 YNFKEQ. Trimming stripped 1 base from V and 4 bases from J, with 10 bases between. In DNA form, the CDR3 reads TGTGCCAGCAGCCAAGCGGGACGGAGCTATGGCTACACCTTC. Protein sequence: CASSQAGRSYGYTF.

This rearrangement joins TRBV7-2 to TRBJ1-1; 8 positions agree with TRBD1. The CDR3 contains 14 residues. The ends lost 4 bases at V and 5 bases at J; junction bases unmatched: 6. Germline CDR1 and CDR2: SGHTA and FQGNSA. This chain's CDR3 is CASSSQGARTEAFF. CDR3 in DNA: TGTGCCAGCAGCTCCCAGGGGGCAAGGACTGAAGCTTTCTTT.

This clone occurred many times. V is TRBV7-3 and J is TRBJ2-2; D gene unclear. The CDR3 extends over 12 amino acids. The germline CDR1 and CDR2 sequences are SGHTA and FQGTGA. V lost 5 bases to trimming and J lost 7 bases, with 8 bases between them. The CDR3 is CASSRNGGELFF. Written as DNA, the CDR3 is TGTGCCAGCAGCCGGAACGGCGGGGAGCTGTTTTTT.

The chain combines TRBV19 with TRBJ2-3; 9 bases are a match to TRBD2. The CDR3 runs 17 residues. Germline loops: CDR1 LNHDA, CDR2 SQIVND (reference sequence). The junction had 11 bases not matched to a gene; V was cut back by 2 bases and J by 5 bases. CDR3 sequence (DNA): TGTGCCAGTAGTATAAGTAGCGGGAGAGGTGGAGGAGATACGCAGTATTTT. Translated, it gives CASSISSGRGGGDTQYF.

The chain recombines TRBV7-8 with TRBJ2-7; weak D call: TRBD2 (5 bases). The CDR3 loop spans 12 amino acids. Germline-derived CDR1 and CDR2 are SGHVS and FQNEAQ. Trimming stripped 2 bases from V and 7 bases from J, with 9 bases between. The CDR3 nucleotides read TGTGCCAGCAGCTTACCATGGAGGGAGCAGTACTTC. This gives the protein CASSLPWREQYF.

This chain uses TRBV11-3 with TRBJ2-2; no clear D. The CDR3 contains 14 residues. V lost 3 bases and J lost 0, with 5 bases in between. Germline-derived CDR1 and CDR2 are SGHNT and YENEEA. The CDR3 here is CASSLTSNTGELFF. As DNA, the CDR3 is TGTGCCAGCAGCTTGACATCGAACACCGGGGAGCTGTTTTTT.

The chain uses TRBV30 and TRBJ1-6; TRBD1 is a possible D gene (6 bases). The V gene lost 2 bases and the J gene lost 5 bases, with 19 bases spanning the gap. CDR3 size: 17 residues. CDR1 and CDR2 from the germline V gene are GTSNPN and SVGIG (reference sequence). CDR3 sequence reads: CAWSHWIGQGNNSPLHF. DNA of the CDR3: TGTGCCTGGAGTCATTGGATAGGGCAGGGGAATAATTCACCCCTCCACTTT.

The V gene is TRBV7-2, the J gene TRBJ2-1; the match to TRBD1 covers 12 bases. The J segment lost 9 bases and the V segment lost 3 bases, leaving 9 bases of the junction unmatched. Germline V CDR1 and CDR2: SGHTA, FQGNSA. The CDR3 sequence is 16 residues long. This chain's CDR3 is CASSFAGTGGRGEQFF. CDR3 in DNA: TGTGCCAGCAGCTTCGCCGGGACAGGGGGCAGGGGTGAGCAGTTCTTC. The full variable domain, in which reference TRBV7-2 and TRBJ2-1 provide the parts outside the CDR3, is GAGVSQSPSNKVTEKGKDVELRCDPISGHTALYWYRQSLGQGLEFLIYFQGNSAPDKSGLPSDRFSAERTGGSVSTLTIQRTQQEDSAVYLCASSFAGTGGRGEQFFGPGTRLTVL.

The chain has TRBV30 and TRBJ2-2; tentatively, D is TRBD2 (7 bases). The germline gives CDR1 GTSNPN, CDR2 SVGIG (reference sequence). CDR3 length equals 15 residues. Trimming removed 4 bases at V and 8 bases at J, with 20 bases between. The CDR3 DNA follows: TGTGCCTGGACCCGGGGAGGGGGGCTTTGTGGGGAGCTGTTTTTT. As protein: CAWTRGGGLCGELFF.

This chain uses TRBV29-1 with TRBJ1-2; D gene uncertain. Trimming cost V 8 bases and J 4 bases, with 14 bases left between them. Germline assignment: CDR1 SQVTM and CDR2 ANQGSEA. This CDR3 has 12 residues. The DNA for the CDR3 is TGCAGCTCGGGAGACCCACCCTATGGCTACACCTTC. Its translation: CSSGDPPYGYTF.

The V gene is TRBV28, the J gene TRBJ1-1; 7 bases agree with TRBD1. From germline, CDR1 is MDHEN and CDR2 SYDVKM. CDR3 length equals 19 residues. The trim removed 5 bases at V and 0 bases at J, leaving 18 bases unmatched. The CDR3 DNA reads TGTGCCAGCAGTGCCGACAGGGAGGGAGGCTGGAGAATGAACACTGAAGCTTTCTTT. Translated: CASSADREGGWRMNTEAFF.